The 4 T cell receptor beta chains given below trace back to one sample, sequenced in a study of cytomegalovirus exposure and HLA in healthy donors. Assay: immunoSEQ multiplex PCR; the TCRdb copy retains only in-frame clones and omits some. The sample gives 180,000 or so clones, about 89% of which show up once; about 7.7% is in the top ten. The material sequenced was PBMCs. The source of these receptors is a man aged 25 to 45 in good health and CMV-seropositive.

The chain couples TRBV9 to TRBJ1-2; possible D gene TRBD1, 5 bases. With 0 bases removed from V and 4 bases from J, the gap between germline ends came to 13 bases. The CDR3 is 15 amino acids. Germline CDR1 and CDR2: SGDLS and YYNGEE. The DNA for the CDR3 is TGTGCCAGCAGCGTAGATCCCGGGGGTGGCTATGGCTACACCTTC. As protein: CASSVDPGGGYGYTF.

This chain uses TRBV28 with TRBJ2-2, with a possible D match to TRBD1 (6 bases). CDR3 size: 15 residues. Deletions cut 5 bases from V and 4 bases from J, with 14 bases between. Germline CDR1 is MDHEN and CDR2 is SYDVKM. CDR3 in amino acids: CASSLRGRGTGELFF. The CDR3 DNA reads TGTGCCAGCAGTCTCAGGGGTCGGGGCACCGGGGAGCTGTTTTTT.

This chain links TRBV12-5 with TRBJ1-6, with D possibly being TRBD1 (5 bases). Looked up from germline, CDR1 is LGHNT and CDR2 is FRNRAP. Deletions cut 5 bases from V and 7 bases from J, with 18 bases between. CDR3 size: 16 residues. The CDR3 reads CASGPSFAEGNSPLHF. The CDR3 nucleotides read TGTGCTAGTGGTCCCTCCTTTGCGGAGGGGAATTCACCCCTCCACTTT.

This clone has just one count. The chain employs TRBV11-3 and TRBJ2-7; D is possibly TRBD1 (6 bases). This CDR3 is built from 17 residues. Trimming left V 5 bases short and J 4 bases short, with 24 bases between. Germline V gene sequence: CDR1 SGHNT, CDR2 YENEEA. The CDR3 loop reads CASSPPRGGKKRYEQYF. CDR3 bases: TGTGCCAGCAGCCCCCCCAGGGGCGGTAAAAAGAGATACGAGCAGTACTTC.